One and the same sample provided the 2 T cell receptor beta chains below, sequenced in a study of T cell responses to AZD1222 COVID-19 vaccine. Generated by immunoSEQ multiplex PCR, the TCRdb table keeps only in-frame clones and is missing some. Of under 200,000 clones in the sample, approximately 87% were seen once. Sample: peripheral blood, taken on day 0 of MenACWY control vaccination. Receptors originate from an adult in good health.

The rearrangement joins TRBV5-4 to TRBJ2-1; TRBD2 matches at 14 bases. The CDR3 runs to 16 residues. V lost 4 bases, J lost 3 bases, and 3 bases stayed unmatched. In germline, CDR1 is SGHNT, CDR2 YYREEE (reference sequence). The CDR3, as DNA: TGTGCCAGCAGCCCGGGGACTAGCGGGGGCTACAATGAGCAGTTCTTC. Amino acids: CASSPGTSGGYNEQFF.

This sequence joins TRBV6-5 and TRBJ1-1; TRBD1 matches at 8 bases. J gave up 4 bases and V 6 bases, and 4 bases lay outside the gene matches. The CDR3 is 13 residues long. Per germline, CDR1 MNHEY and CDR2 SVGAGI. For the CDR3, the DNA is TGTGCCAGCAGGTCGACAGGGGTCACTGAAGCTTTCTTT. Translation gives CASRSTGVTEAFF.